This entry concerns a single TCR beta chain. V was pared by 4 bases and J by 3 bases, with 10 bases between. Germline loops: CDR1 LGHNA, CDR2 YSLEER. The CDR3 loop spans 13 amino acids. This sample was taken from a study of blood T cell repertoires in COVID-19. Study-wide context: PBMCs, B-cell-depleted T cells, or T cells provided the cDNA or gDNA that made up the material.

Data came from immunoSEQ multiplex PCR; TCRdb stores just in-frame clones and leaves some out. The sample comprises around 140,000 clones, more than 85% of which are singletons, and around 18% rests with the top ten. This chain uses TRBV4-3 with TRBJ2-7; tentative D call: TRBD1 (5 bases). Sequencing was done on a sample of peripheral blood. This TCR was sampled from a man aged 45-65 years with active or convalescent COVID-19. CDR3 nucleotide sequence: TGCGCCAGCAGCCGGGGCCCCCTCTACGAGCAGTACTTC. Protein product: CASSRGPLYEQYF.